This T cell receptor (beta chain) was identified in a study of response to subunit inactivated influenza vaccine. Whole-study findings and limits: With each seasonal influenza vaccination, the authors suggested, few new T cells are recruited.

TCRdb reprocessed the RT-PCR reads via MiXCR and lists one record per CDR3 protein. The table includes around 600,000 distinct CDR3 sequences, about 10% detected once. In germline, CDR1 is SGHTA, CDR2 FQGNSA. The length of the CDR3 is 16 residues. Unmatched junction bases numbered 10, after V lost 6 bases and J lost 0 bases. This clonotype was found a few times. What it recognizes is unknown. The sample was also reused in another study, on T cells expressing NK-cell markers. That report adds: For TCR beta, cDNA was produced by 5'RACE template switching with UMIs. It was sorted CD3+CD56-NKG2C+, CD3+CD56+NKG2C- and CD3+CD56+NKG2C+ T cells that provided the TCR beta repertoires.

The chain recombines TRBV7-2 with TRBJ1-1, with 7 bases matching TRBD1. The specimen was PBMCs from blood, collected on the day of vaccination. This receptor was taken from a man between 45 and 60 years old who received an inactivated influenza vaccine. The CDR3, as DNA: TGTGCCAGCAGTCCCCTTGGGGACAGCGTGAACACTGAAGCTTTCTTT. It is translated as CASSPLGDSVNTEAFF.